Listed below are T cell receptor beta chains from one sample, sequenced in a study of T cell responses to AZD1222 COVID-19 vaccine. Some clones are missing from TCRdb's copy, which holds only in-frame ones; the method was immunoSEQ multiplex PCR. The table has some 99,000 clones, approximately 88% seen once. The sequenced sample was peripheral blood, obtained on day 0 of MenACWY control vaccination. The receptors stem from an adult in good health. Each CDR3 is given with its conserved first and last residue. The D gene is left open where the match is weak. Size tells how often a clone was seen (once, few, many) or the class of an expanded clone, and some rows leave it out.

J gene	V gene	CDR3 length	D gene	clone size	CDR3 DNA	CDR3 protein
TRBJ1-5	TRBV19	14	NA	NA	TGTGCCAGTAGTATTCGTGCCTACAATCAGCCCCAGCATTTT	CASSIRAYNQPQHF
TRBJ2-2	TRBV10-3	15	NA	NA	TGTGCCATCAGTGAGTCCAACAGGCAGGGCGGGGAGCTGTTTTTT	CAISESNRQGGELFF
TRBJ1-4	TRBV5-1	15	NA	NA	TGCGCCAGCAGCTTGGACAGTCCGAATAATGAAAAACTGTTTTTT	CASSLDSPNNEKLFF
TRBJ2-3	TRBV3-1/TRBV3-2	16	NA	NA	TGTGCCAGCAGCCAGAACGAGGTGGTAAGCACAGATACGCAGTATTTT	CASSQNEVVSTDTQYF
TRBJ1-6	TRBV7-2	14	TRBD1	NA	TGTGCCAGCAGTTCTGTCTTCCCGGGACAGGGGGTCCACTTT	CASSSVFPGQGVHF
TRBJ2-1	TRBV10-3	13	NA	NA	TGTGCCATCAGGCTTAACTCCTACAATGAGCAGTTCTTC	CAIRLNSYNEQFF
TRBJ2-7	TRBV5-1	14	NA	NA	TGCGCCAGCAGCGTTAACGCGGAACCCTACGAGCAGTACTTC	CASSVNAEPYEQYF
TRBJ1-5	TRBV7-2	15	NA	NA	TGTGCCAGCAGCTTAGTACAGTTGAGCAATCAGCCCCAGCATTTT	CASSLVQLSNQPQHF
TRBJ1-1	TRBV5-1	14	NA	once	TGCGCCAGCAGAACCAGGGACACGGACCCTGGAGCTTTCTTT	CASRTRDTDPGAFF
TRBJ2-1	TRBV18	15	TRBD1	NA	TGTGCCAGCTCACAGGGACAGGGCAGTTACAATGAGCAGTTCTTC	CASSQGQGSYNEQFF
TRBJ2-4	TRBV6-5	14	TRBD1	NA	TGTGCCAGCAGTCCCGGGGGACAGGGTAACATTCAGTACTTC	CASSPGGQGNIQYF
TRBJ2-7	TRBV5-1	15	NA	NA	TGCGCCAGCAGCGCAGGGGGGGTAAGTTCCTACGAGCAGTACTTC	CASSAGGVSSYEQYF
TRBJ1-1	TRBV9	14	NA	NA	TGTGCCAGCAGCCTCGTAGTAGGGAACACTGAAGCTTTCTTT	CASSLVVGNTEAFF
TRBJ1-1	TRBV2	13	TRBD1	once	TGTGCCAGCGAGGACAGGGGGAACACTGAAGCTTTCTTT	CASEDRGNTEAFF
TRBJ2-7	TRBV4-1	11	NA	NA	TGCGCCAGCAGCCGAGAAGGCGAGCAGTACTTC	CASSREGEQYF
TRBJ1-1	TRBV7-2	14	NA	NA	TGTGCCAGTCAACAACCCCAGGGGAACACTGAAGCTTTCTTT	CASQQPQGNTEAFF
TRBJ2-3	TRBV5-6	16	TRBD2	NA	TGTGCCAGCACACGACTAGCGGGGGGGCGGGCAGATACGCAGTATTTT	CASTRLAGGRADTQYF
TRBJ1-4	TRBV7-6	17	TRBD1	NA	TGTGCCAGCAGCTATAAAATGGGACAGGGGGGGAATGAAAAACTGTTTTTT	CASSYKMGQGGNEKLFF
TRBJ2-3	TRBV7-2	15	TRBD1	NA	TGTGCCAGCAGCTTAGTAGGACAGGGGGCAGATACGCAGTATTTT	CASSLVGQGADTQYF
TRBJ2-5	TRBV5-1	18	TRBD2	few	TGCGCCAGCAGCTTGGCCTTTGTCCGCGGGGGGGCTATAGAGACCCAGTACTTC	CASSLAFVRGGAIETQYF
TRBJ1-4	TRBV11-2	17	NA	NA	TGTGCCAGCAGCTTTAGGGGGGGCCATGCAACTAATGAAAAACTGTTTTTT	CASSFRGGHATNEKLFF
TRBJ2-1	TRBV11-2	19	TRBD2	NA	TGTGCCAGCAGCTATAGAGGGGGACTAGCGGGAGGGACCTACAATGAGCAGTTCTTC	CASSYRGGLAGGTYNEQFF
TRBJ2-2	TRBV5-4	16	TRBD2	NA	TGTGCCAGCAGCTTGGGCCTAGCGGGGGGCACCGGGGAGCTGTTTTTT	CASSLGLAGGTGELFF
TRBJ1-5	TRBV28	16	NA	NA	TGTGCCAGCAGTAGCACGGGAACAGAATTCGGTCAGCCCCAGCATTTT	CASSSTGTEFGQPQHF
TRBJ2-7	TRBV9	16	NA	NA	TGTGCCAGCAGCGTGTATGGGGGGGCCAGCTCCTACGAGCAGTACTTC	CASSVYGGASSYEQYF
TRBJ1-4	TRBV21-1	13	NA	NA	TGTGCCAGCAGCAAAAGCCGACCTGAAAAACTGTTTTTT	CASSKSRPEKLFF
TRBJ2-2	TRBV28	15	TRBD2	NA	TGTGCCAGCAGTCCCCCAGCGGGAGGCCACGGGGAGCTGTTTTTT	CASSPPAGGHGELFF
TRBJ2-1	TRBV27	15	NA	NA	TGTGCCAGCAGTTTATCAACCGGGTCACAGGGAGAGCAGTTCTTC	CASSLSTGSQGEQFF
TRBJ2-2	TRBV2	13	NA	few	TGTGCCAGCATACAGGACTACACCGGGGAGCTGTTTTTT	CASIQDYTGELFF
TRBJ2-5	TRBV15	11	NA	NA	TGTGCCACCAGCCGAAAAGAGACCCAGTACTTC	CATSRKETQYF
TRBJ1-2	TRBV5-6	13	NA	few	TGTGCCAGCACCAGAACAGCGTTCGATGGCTACACCTTC	CASTRTAFDGYTF